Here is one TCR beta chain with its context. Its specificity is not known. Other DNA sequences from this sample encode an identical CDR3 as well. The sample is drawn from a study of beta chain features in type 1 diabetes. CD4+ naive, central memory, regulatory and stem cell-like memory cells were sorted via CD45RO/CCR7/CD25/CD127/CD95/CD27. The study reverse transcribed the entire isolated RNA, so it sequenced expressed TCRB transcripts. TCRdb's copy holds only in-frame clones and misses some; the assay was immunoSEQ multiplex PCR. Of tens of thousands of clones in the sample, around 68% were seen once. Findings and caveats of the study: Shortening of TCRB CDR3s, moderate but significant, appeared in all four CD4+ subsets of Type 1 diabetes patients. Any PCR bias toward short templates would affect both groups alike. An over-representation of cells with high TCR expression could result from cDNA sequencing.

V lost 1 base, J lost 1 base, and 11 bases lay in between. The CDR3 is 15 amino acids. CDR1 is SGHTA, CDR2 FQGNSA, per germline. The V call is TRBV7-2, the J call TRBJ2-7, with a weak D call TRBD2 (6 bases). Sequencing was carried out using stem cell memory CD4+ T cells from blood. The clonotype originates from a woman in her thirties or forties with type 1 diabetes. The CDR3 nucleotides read TGTGCCAGCAGCTTAGTAGGTCGGGGGTCCTACGAGCAGTACTTC. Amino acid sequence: CASSLVGRGSYEQYF.